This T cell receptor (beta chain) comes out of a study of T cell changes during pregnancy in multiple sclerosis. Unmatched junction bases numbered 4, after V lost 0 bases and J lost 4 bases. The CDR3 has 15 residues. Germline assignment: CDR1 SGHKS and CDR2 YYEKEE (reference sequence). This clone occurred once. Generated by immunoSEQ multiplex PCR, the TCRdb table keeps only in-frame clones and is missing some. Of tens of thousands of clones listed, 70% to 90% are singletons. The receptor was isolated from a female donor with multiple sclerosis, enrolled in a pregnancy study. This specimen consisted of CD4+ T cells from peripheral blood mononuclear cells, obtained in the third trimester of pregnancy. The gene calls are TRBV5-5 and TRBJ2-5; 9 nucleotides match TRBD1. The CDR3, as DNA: TGTGCCAGCAGCTTGGTCGGGACAGGGTTAGAGACCCAGTACTTC. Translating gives CASSLVGTGLETQYF. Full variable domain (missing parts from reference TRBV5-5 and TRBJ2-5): DAGVTQSPTHLIKTRGQQVTLRCSPISGHKSVSWYQQVLGQGPQFIFQYYEKEERGRGNFPDRFSARQFPNYSSELNVNALLLGDSALYLCASSLVGTGLETQYFGPGTRLLVL.